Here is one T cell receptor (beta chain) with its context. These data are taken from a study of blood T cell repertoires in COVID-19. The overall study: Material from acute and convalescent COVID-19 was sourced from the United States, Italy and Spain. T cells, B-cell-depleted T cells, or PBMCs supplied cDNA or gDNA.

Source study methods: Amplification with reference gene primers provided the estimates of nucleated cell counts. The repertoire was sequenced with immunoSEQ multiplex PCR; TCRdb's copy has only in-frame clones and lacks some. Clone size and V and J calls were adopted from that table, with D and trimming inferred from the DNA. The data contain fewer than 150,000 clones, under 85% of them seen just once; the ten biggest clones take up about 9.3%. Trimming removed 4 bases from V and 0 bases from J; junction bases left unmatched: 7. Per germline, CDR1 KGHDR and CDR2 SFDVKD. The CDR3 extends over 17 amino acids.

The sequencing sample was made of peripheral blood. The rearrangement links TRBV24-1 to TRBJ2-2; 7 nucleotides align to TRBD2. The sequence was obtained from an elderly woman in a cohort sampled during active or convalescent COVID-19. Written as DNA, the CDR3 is TGTGCCACCAGTGAACGCGCCGGGACTACGAACACCGGGGAGCTGTTTTTT. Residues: CATSERAGTTNTGELFF.